This T cell receptor beta chain was obtained from a study of CD8 T cells in ankylosing spondylitis. In TCRdb, the 5' RACE reads were re-called with MiXCR into one record per CDR3 protein. The top ten clones hold roughly 4% of a sample with 300,000 to 350,000 distinct CDR3 sequences, less than 25% of them seen once. This clonotype turned up a few times. There are 14 residues in the CDR3. Trimming took off 3 bases at V and 0 bases at J, with 7 bases between the two ends. Germline V gene data show CDR1 as LGHNA and CDR2 as YSLEER. The sequence was collected from a female donor with ankylosing spondylitis or in good health (not recorded which). The specimen was blood, either unsorted or a sorted T cell fraction (not recorded which). The rearrangement links TRBV4-3 to TRBJ2-3; the D is unclear. In DNA, the CDR3 is TGCGCCAGCAGCCAGTCTTCTAGCACAGATACGCAGTATTTT. Amino acids: CASSQSSSTDTQYF.